This T cell receptor (beta chain) derives from a study of blood T cell repertoires in COVID-19. There are 15 residues in the CDR3. Germline lookup yields CDR1 SGHRS and CDR2 YFSETQ. Trimming removed 1 base from V and 8 bases from J; junction bases left unmatched: 6. Per the original methods: How many nucleated cells were present was estimated from reference gene primer amplification. This table comes from immunoSEQ multiplex PCR, and its TCRdb copy is limited to in-frame clones, with some not included. V, J and clone size were drawn from that table, and D and trimming were deduced from the DNA. The sample consists of over 100,000 clones, over 80% of them appearing once.

This receptor was identified in an older woman with acute or convalescent COVID-19. The chain carries TRBV5-1 and TRBJ1-4, with TRBD1 identical over 9 bases. Specimen: peripheral blood. The CDR3 DNA is TGCGCCAGCAGCTTGCTCCCGACAGGGGGGGAAAAACTGTTTTTT. Protein sequence: CASSLLPTGGEKLFF.